The rows below give T cell receptor beta chains drawn from one sample of a study of response to subunit inactivated influenza vaccine. TCRdb recomputed calls from the RT-PCR reads with MiXCR, one row per CDR3 protein. This table has around 710,000 distinct CDR3 sequences, approximately 13% appearing once. The sample in question was PBMCs from blood, obtained less than 15 days before vaccination. These receptors all come from a man in his forties or fifties who received an inactivated influenza vaccine. CDR3s include the opening cysteine and the closing phenylalanine or tryptophan. A D gene is named only where the DNA matches it firmly. A clone size is listed for some rows: how often the clone was seen (once, few, many), or a class if it is expanded.

>few|TRBJ1-1|.|TRBV5-6
CASSLDQGTRAFF
TGTGCCAGCAGCTTGGACCAGGGAACTCGCGCTTTCTTT
>many|TRBJ2-1|TRBD1|TRBV11-2
CASSGQGANEQFF
TGTGCCAGCAGCGGACAGGGGGCTAATGAGCAGTTCTTC
>.|TRBJ2-7|.|TRBV15
CATSRDRERRSYEQYF
TGTGCCACCAGCAGAGATCGGGAACGTCGCTCCTACGAGCAGTACTTC
>.|TRBJ2-5|.|TRBV20-1
CSVEQGFQETQYF
TGCAGTGTCGAGCAGGGTTTTCAAGAGACCCAGTACTTC
>.|TRBJ2-1|TRBD2|TRBV3-1
CASSQASGRAYEQFF
TGTGCCAGCAGCCAAGCGAGCGGGAGGGCCTATGAGCAGTTCTTC
>few|TRBJ2-1|TRBD2|TRBV6-2/TRBV6-3
CATRSSGNYNEQFF
TGTGCCACCCGGTCTAGCGGAAACTACAATGAGCAGTTCTTC
>few|TRBJ2-7|.|TRBV28
CASMPSAASYEQYF
TGTGCCAGCATGCCTTCGGCCGCCTCCTACGAGCAGTACTTC
>.|TRBJ1-5|.|TRBV6-2/TRBV6-3
CASSYERQGLGQPQHF
TGTGCCAGCAGTTACGAGAGGCAGGGGTTGGGTCAGCCCCAGCATTTT
>many|TRBJ2-1|TRBD2|TRBV28
CASSLSSGSEKFF
TGTGCCAGCAGTTTATCTAGCGGGAGCGAGAAGTTCTTC
>.|TRBJ2-5|.|TRBV7-8
CASSQTRRGPLYQETQYF
TGTGCCAGCAGCCAAACACGACGAGGTCCCTTGTACCAAGAGACCCAGTACTTC
>many|TRBJ2-1|.|TRBV29-1
CSVAVDEQFF
TGCAGCGTTGCTGTGGATGAGCAGTTCTTC
>.|TRBJ2-7|.|TRBV28
CASTYNRELQVEQYF
TGTGCCAGCACCTACAATAGGGAACTTCAAGTCGAGCAGTACTTC
>.|TRBJ2-3|.|TRBV12-3/TRBV12-4
CASSPNVGGRTDTQYF
TGTGCCAGCAGTCCAAATGTGGGCGGGCGCACAGATACGCAGTATTTT
>.|TRBJ2-1|.|TRBV6-2/TRBV6-3
CASSYGGTGLSSSYNEQFF
TGTGCCAGCAGTTACGGGGGCACCGGACTCTCGAGCTCCTACAATGAGCAGTTCTTC
>many|TRBJ2-2|TRBD1|TRBV5-5
CASSLVSRGINTGELFF
TGTGCCAGCAGCTTGGTATCCAGGGGGATTAACACCGGGGAGCTGTTTTTT
>.|TRBJ2-7|TRBD1|TRBV30
CAWSVQGANEQYF
TGTGCCTGGAGTGTACAGGGGGCTAACGAGCAGTACTTC
>few|TRBJ2-5|.|TRBV11-2
CASSLVGGRGYQETQYF
TGTGCCAGCAGCTTAGTCGGAGGGCGGGGTTACCAAGAGACCCAGTACTTC
>.|TRBJ1-4|.|TRBV20-1
CSTRQTNEKLFF
TGCAGCACCAGGCAAACTAATGAAAAACTGTTTTTT
>few|TRBJ1-1|.|TRBV5-4
CASSLSVGLNTEAFF
TGTGCCAGCAGCTTGAGTGTGGGGTTAAACACTGAAGCTTTCTTT
>.|TRBJ1-5|.|TRBV2
CASSEEGGAAPQHF
TGTGCCAGCAGTGAAGAGGGAGGGGCCGCGCCCCAGCATTTT
>.|TRBJ2-5|TRBD2|TRBV28
CASIPGTRETQYF
TGTGCCAGCATCCCCGGGACTAGAGAGACCCAGTACTTC
>.|TRBJ2-3|.|TRBV12-3/TRBV12-4
CASSPPGSYSDTQYF
TGTGCCAGCAGTCCCCCCGGCTCCTATTCCGATACGCAGTATTTT
>few|TRBJ2-7|TRBD1|TRBV7-8
CASSRDTGANPYEQYF
TGTGCCAGCAGTAGAGATACAGGGGCGAACCCCTACGAGCAGTACTTC
>few|TRBJ1-4|TRBD1|TRBV7-2
CASSASGTGTEKLFF
TGTGCCAGCAGCGCCTCCGGGACAGGGACTGAAAAACTGTTTTTT
>.|TRBJ2-3|TRBD1|TRBV11-2
CASSLSGTGVADTQYF
TGTGCCAGCAGCTTATCCGGGACAGGGGTCGCAGATACGCAGTATTTT
>many|TRBJ2-7|.|TRBV29-1
CSVGGFRTEQYF
TGCAGCGTTGGGGGCTTTCGGACCGAGCAGTACTTC
>.|TRBJ2-5|.|TRBV7-2
CASTSLQGRPTQYF
TGTGCCAGCACCTCCCTGCAGGGGAGGCCGACCCAGTACTTC
>.|TRBJ2-3|.|TRBV20-1
CSASPQRTTDTQYF
TGCAGTGCTAGCCCCCAGCGGACCACAGATACGCAGTATTTT
>.|TRBJ2-3|TRBD2|TRBV4-2
CASSQEPSGRPTDTQYF
TGTGCCAGCAGCCAAGAACCTAGCGGGAGACCCACAGATACGCAGTATTTT
>.|TRBJ1-1|.|TRBV30
CAWSAAGGEAFF
TGTGCCTGGAGTGCCGCGGGAGGAGAAGCTTTCTTT
>many|TRBJ2-1|TRBD2|TRBV12-3/TRBV12-4
CASSSPSGGHEQFF
TGTGCCAGCAGTTCCCCCTCGGGAGGCCATGAGCAGTTCTTC
>.|TRBJ1-4|TRBD1|TRBV28
CASRDRMNEKLFF
TGTGCCAGCAGGGACAGGATGAATGAAAAACTGTTTTTT
>many|TRBJ2-1|.|TRBV5-6
CASSAGDEQFF
TGTGCCAGCAGCGCTGGGGATGAGCAGTTCTTC
>.|TRBJ2-7|TRBD2|TRBV7-2
CASSALLAGVSEQYF
TGTGCCAGCAGCGCCCTGCTAGCGGGGGTTTCCGAGCAGTACTTC
>few|TRBJ1-1|TRBD1|TRBV28
CASSLRDRNTEAFF
TGTGCCAGCAGTTTACGGGACAGGAACACTGAAGCTTTCTTT